The 22 T cell receptor beta chains below were found in one sample sequenced in a study of cytomegalovirus exposure and HLA in healthy donors. PCR used 60 Vbeta primers and 13 Jbeta primers. Repertoires were generated with immunoSEQ multiplex PCR, while TCRdb's copy carries only in-frame clones and drops some. The specimen's table records 65,000 to 85,000 clones. Sequenced input: PBMCs. These receptor sequences come from a female donor in good health and CMV-seropositive.

The rearrangement uses TRBV30 and TRBJ2-7, with 10 bases aligning to TRBD2. This CDR3 is built from 12 residues. V was pared by 8 bases and J by 4 bases, with 5 bases of the junction left unmatched. Per the germline V gene, CDR1 is GTSNPN and CDR2 is SVGIG (reference sequence). The CDR3 sequence: CALRLAGYEQYF. Here the CDR3 DNA reads TGTGCCCTTCGACTAGCGGGTTACGAGCAGTACTTC.

This chain links TRBV19 with TRBJ1-1; 9 positions agree with TRBD1. With V trimmed by 5 bases and J by 1 base, 2 bases remained unmatched. Germline assignment: CDR1 LNHDA and CDR2 SQIVND (reference sequence). This CDR3 has 14 amino acids. Here the CDR3 DNA reads TGTGCCAGTAGTGTGGGACAGGGGAACACTGAAGCTTTCTTT. Translated: CASSVGQGNTEAFF.

This chain joins TRBV27 and TRBJ2-7; 8 bases are a match to TRBD2. Germline CDR1 reads MNHEY; CDR2 reads SMNVEV (reference sequence). The CDR3 length is 15 residues. Losses at the gene ends were 2 bases for V and 6 bases for J; bases not matched to a gene: 9. This CDR3 is CASSLLGGVAIEQYF. The CDR3, as DNA: TGTGCCAGCAGTTTACTCGGGGGGGTGGCCATCGAGCAGTACTTC.

The chain recombines TRBV6-4 with TRBJ2-3; perhaps TRBD2 as D (6 bases). CDR1 and CDR2 (germline): MRHNA, SNTAGT. Deletions cut 4 bases from V and 4 bases from J, with 12 bases between. The CDR3 has 14 amino acids. The CDR3 nucleotides are TGTGCCAGCAGTGCTTCGGGGGAAGCAGATACGCAGTATTTT. This sequence encodes CASSASGEADTQYF.

The chain has TRBV30 and TRBJ1-2, with 7 bases fitting TRBD1. This CDR3 is built from 15 residues. V lost 4 bases, J lost 2 bases, and 10 bases stayed unmatched. CDR1 and CDR2 from the germline V gene are GTSNPN and SVGIG (reference sequence). CDR3 sequence: CAWNAGTDRNYGYTF. The CDR3 DNA reads TGTGCCTGGAACGCCGGGACAGACAGAAACTATGGCTACACCTTC. Combining the CDR3 with reference TRBV30 and TRBJ1-2 gives the whole variable domain SQTIHQWPATLVQPVGSPLSLECTVEGTSNPNLYWYRQAAGRGLQLLFYSVGIGQISSEVPQNLSASRPQDRQFILSSKKLLLSDSGFYLCAWNAGTDRNYGYTFGSGTRLTVV.

CDR3 bases: TGTGCCAGCAGACCTACCGAACAGGGAGTTCGGACAGAGCAGTACTTC. Translating it yields CASRPTEQGVRTEQYF. The chain joins TRBV7-2 to TRBJ2-7; D is perhaps TRBD1 (6 bases). The CDR3 is 16 amino acids. In germline, CDR1 is SGHTA, CDR2 FQGNSA. Between the trimmed V and J ends, which lost 6 bases and 7 bases, there was a span of 25 bases. Full variable domain (missing parts from reference TRBV7-2 and TRBJ2-7): GAGVSQSPSNKVTEKGKDVELRCDPISGHTALYWYRQSLGQGLEFLIYFQGNSAPDKSGLPSDRFSAERTGGSVSTLTIQRTQQEDSAVYLCASRPTEQGVRTEQYFGPGTRLTVT.

The chain couples TRBV6-6 to TRBJ2-7; the match to TRBD2 covers 9 bases. The germline gives CDR1 MNHNY, CDR2 SVGAGI (reference sequence). V was pared by 0 bases and J by 7 bases, with 4 bases of the junction left unmatched. This CDR3 comprises 14 residues. The CDR3 region is CASSYSSGGLEQYF. CDR3 coding DNA: TGTGCCAGCAGTTACTCTAGCGGGGGTCTGGAGCAGTACTTC.

This chain connects TRBV2 to TRBJ1-6; D remains unclear. CDR1 and CDR2 (germline): SNHLY, FYNNEI. V was clipped by 10 bases and J by 5 bases, with 18 bases between them. This CDR3 contains 15 residues. The CDR3: CATYPGGSDNSPLHF. The CDR3 DNA reads as TGTGCCACATATCCGGGAGGGAGCGATAATTCACCCCTCCACTTT.

About this clone: The same CDR3 is also encoded by other DNA sequences in this sample. J is TRBJ2-7 and V is TRBV18; 12 bases fit TRBD1. This CDR3 region has 16 residues. V trimming: 4 bases; J trimming: 3 bases; junction bases outside the gene matches: 7. Germline CDR1 KGHSH, CDR2 LQKENI. The CDR3 loop is CASSQGTGGTSYEQYF. DNA of the CDR3: TGTGCCAGCTCACAGGGGACAGGGGGCACGAGCTACGAGCAGTACTTC.

This chain links TRBV19 with TRBJ1-2; 8 bases align to TRBD1. Germline lookup yields CDR1 LNHDA and CDR2 SQIVND (reference sequence). The CDR3 runs 13 residues. The V and J ends lost 9 bases and 6 bases, in that order; junction bases with no gene match: 9. The CDR3 protein is CASGKTGADGYTF. The CDR3 coding sequence is TGTGCCAGCGGAAAGACAGGGGCGGATGGCTACACCTTC.

This chain links TRBV9 with TRBJ2-1, with 9 bases identical to TRBD2. V gave up 0 bases and J gave up 3 bases; unmatched junction bases: 4. The CDR3 sequence is 16 residues long. Germline V CDR1 and CDR2: SGDLS, YYNGEE. CDR3 DNA sequence: TGTGCCAGCAGCGTAGACGGCGGGGGGGTCTACAATGAGCAGTTCTTC. The encoded protein is CASSVDGGGVYNEQFF. The full variable domain, with the rest looked up from reference TRBV9 and TRBJ2-1, is DSGVTQTPKHLITATGQRVTLRCSPRSGDLSVYWYQQSLDQGLQFLIQYYNGEERAKGNILERFSAQQFPDLHSELNLSSLELGDSALYFCASSVDGGGVYNEQFFGPGTRLTVL.

The CDR3 here is CAWALRGNTIYF. DNA for the CDR3: TGTGCCTGGGCCCTAAGAGGAAACACCATATATTTT. The chain combines TRBV30 with TRBJ1-3, with D uncertain. Trimming took off 5 bases at V and 4 bases at J, with 9 bases between the two ends. Germline-derived CDR1 and CDR2 are GTSNPN and SVGIG (reference sequence). The CDR3 runs 12 residues.

The chain carries TRBV28 and TRBJ2-7; D call uncertain. Germline CDR1 and CDR2: MDHEN and SYDVKM. The germline V and J ends were trimmed by 9 bases and 6 bases, with 21 bases remaining between them. The CDR3 contains 14 residues. The CDR3 nucleotides read TGTGCCAGTCTCAACGGTCAGGCTTCGTCCGAGCAGTACTTC. Translated: CASLNGQASSEQYF.

The J gene is TRBJ2-6, the V gene TRBV5-1; 8 bases match TRBD1. Germline CDR1 and CDR2: SGHRS and YFSETQ. The CDR3 totals 15 residues. V lost 3 bases and J lost 2; bases outside the gene matches: 1. CDR3 DNA sequence: TGCGCCAGCAGCTCGGACAGGGCTGGGGCCAACGTCCTGACTTTC. It codes for CASSSDRAGANVLTF.

On this clone: At the DNA level, this CDR3 is encoded by other sequences in the same sample as well. The J gene is TRBJ1-2, the V gene TRBV30; tentatively, D is TRBD1 (6 bases). The CDR3 runs 13 residues. The V end was cut by 0 bases, the J end by 5 bases, with 10 bases between. Germline V gives CDR1 GTSNPN, CDR2 SVGIG (reference sequence). The CDR3 DNA follows: TGTGCCTGGAGTGTACAGGGTGCTTATGGCTACACCTTC. Its translation: CAWSVQGAYGYTF.

This chain joins TRBV10-3 and TRBJ1-2, with 7 bases aligning to TRBD1. With 2 bases clipped from V and 2 bases from J, the junction kept 2 bases outside the gene matches. The CDR3 runs 14 residues. Germline CDR1 ENHRY, CDR2 SYGVKD. The CDR3 nucleotides are TGTGCCATCAGTGAGAGGGGACAGAACTATGGCTACACCTTC. Translating gives CAISERGQNYGYTF.

The gene calls are TRBV7-2 and TRBJ2-7, with D unresolved. V lost 4 bases and J lost 0, with 10 bases in between. This CDR3 region has 14 residues. CDR1 SGHTA and CDR2 FQGNSA come from the germline V gene. The CDR3 DNA reads as TGTGCCAGCAGCTCTGAAAGGAGCTCCTACGAGCAGTACTTC. Its protein is CASSSERSSYEQYF.

V gene TRBV18 combines with J gene TRBJ2-1, with D maybe TRBD1 (5 bases). CDR1 is KGHSH and CDR2 is LQKENI in the germline V gene. The V end lost 6 bases, the J end lost 2 bases, and 14 bases lay between the germline ends. The CDR3 is made up of 15 amino acids. The CDR3 spells CASSRQSDTYNEQFF. In nucleotides, the CDR3 is TGTGCCAGCTCTCGACAGTCCGATACCTACAATGAGCAGTTCTTC.

This rearrangement joins TRBV6-1 to TRBJ2-4; D possibly corresponds to TRBD2 (6 bases). Trimming left V 3 bases short and J 0 bases short, with 12 bases between. The CDR3 sequence is 16 residues long. Per the germline V gene, CDR1 is MNHNS and CDR2 is SASEGT. CDR3 protein: CASSDYGDLAKNIQYF. The CDR3 coding sequence is TGTGCCAGCAGTGATTATGGGGACTTAGCCAAAAACATTCAGTACTTC.

The rearrangement links TRBV28 to TRBJ1-1; the D gene is possibly TRBD1 (5 bases). The germline V gene has CDR1 MDHEN and CDR2 SYDVKM. The CDR3 contains 15 residues. V shed 6 bases and J shed 0 bases, with 14 bases lying between them. In DNA form, the CDR3 reads TGTGCCAGCAGCTACGACAGAGAAATGAACACTGAAGCTTTCTTT. As protein: CASSYDREMNTEAFF.

The CDR3 here is CASSQDAGGVPGYTF. The DNA of the CDR3 is TGCGCCAGCAGCCAAGACGCCGGAGGCGTGCCTGGCTACACCTTC. The chain is built from TRBV4-3 and TRBJ1-2; D uncertain. Germline loops: CDR1 LGHNA, CDR2 YSLEER. The V end was cut by 0 bases, the J end by 7 bases, with 15 bases between. The CDR3 is made up of 15 amino acids.

J is TRBJ2-5 and V is TRBV5-1, with TRBD2 matching 7 bases. Trimming at V came to 3 bases and at J to 5 bases, leaving 4 bases not matched to a gene. Germline CDR1 is SGHRS and CDR2 is YFSETQ. CDR3 length: 13 residues. CDR3 sequence: CASSSLGGETQYF. The CDR3 coding sequence is TGCGCCAGCAGCTCTCTGGGGGGGGAGACCCAGTACTTC.